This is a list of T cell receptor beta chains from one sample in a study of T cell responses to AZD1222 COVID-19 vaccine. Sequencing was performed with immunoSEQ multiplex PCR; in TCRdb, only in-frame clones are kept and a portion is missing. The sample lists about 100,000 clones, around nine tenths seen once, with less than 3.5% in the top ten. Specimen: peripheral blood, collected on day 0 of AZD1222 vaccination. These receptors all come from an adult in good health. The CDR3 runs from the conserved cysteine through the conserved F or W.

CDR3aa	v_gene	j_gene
CASSPQGTSGVETQYF	TRBV19	TRBJ2-5
CASTRAGLEAFF	TRBV28	TRBJ1-1
CASSQDAQGDTGELFF	TRBV4-3	TRBJ2-2
CASSPSGTGDGYTF	TRBV18	TRBJ1-2
CASSLGGYYGYTF	TRBV5-1	TRBJ1-2
CASSDRAGGYEQYF	TRBV10-1	TRBJ2-7
CASSQYGGNQPQHF	TRBV9	TRBJ1-5
CASSWTDRNYGYTF	TRBV5-4	TRBJ1-2
CASSQSGVAFF	TRBV4-3	TRBJ1-1
CSARGGGKNIQYF	TRBV29-1	TRBJ2-4
CASSLAGTFYGYTF	TRBV7-9	TRBJ1-2
CASRGGGGTEAFF	TRBV28	TRBJ1-1
CASSLVSRRAFF	TRBV7-2	TRBJ1-1
CASSETGSGNTIYF	TRBV28	TRBJ1-3
CASSAFGGYTF	TRBV9	TRBJ1-2
CAWRGSGNEKLFF	TRBV30	TRBJ1-4
CASSLAGWPPLHF	TRBV5-1	TRBJ1-6
CASSERQEYQPQHF	TRBV6-5	TRBJ1-5
CASSPQGAKGNEQFF	TRBV2	TRBJ2-1
CASSIDWTVNEQFF	TRBV19	TRBJ2-1
CASSRYNSPLHF	TRBV3-1/TRBV3-2	TRBJ1-6
CASSIWLNPYNEQFF	TRBV19	TRBJ2-1
CASVRGTGENNEQFF	TRBV28	TRBJ2-1
CASSSQRGALNEQFF	TRBV7-9	TRBJ2-1
CASSLSPTEAFF	TRBV28	TRBJ1-1
CASSGRTGWGNTIYF	TRBV9	TRBJ1-3
CASSHLPGTSYNEQFF	TRBV4-1	TRBJ2-1
CASSYSETQYF	TRBV6-6	TRBJ2-5
CASSRDRAGNTIYF	TRBV18	TRBJ1-3
CASSQDSDRFNEQYF	TRBV4-2	TRBJ2-7
CAWSRQGWEQYF	TRBV30	TRBJ2-7
CASGTSGNTDTQYF	TRBV7-9	TRBJ2-3
CASSIGETEAFF	TRBV11-3	TRBJ1-1
CASSSRVGTEAFF	TRBV19	TRBJ1-1
CASSPRSGRYGYTF	TRBV11-1	TRBJ1-2
CASTLTDSNQPQHF	TRBV5-5	TRBJ1-5
CASSLGGTGANYGYTF	TRBV5-6	TRBJ1-2
CASTERQGNQPQHF	TRBV28	TRBJ1-5
CAWSRQGLVTDTQYF	TRBV30	TRBJ2-3
CSVVTLNTEAFF	TRBV29-1	TRBJ1-1
CASSPNRGPYEQYF	TRBV7-3	TRBJ2-7
CAWRQDSNSPLHF	TRBV30	TRBJ1-6
CASSQVWASPTDTQYF	TRBV4-3	TRBJ2-3
CASSWSGGSDYGYTF	TRBV11-2	TRBJ1-2
CASSYSEAGTEAFF	TRBV6-5	TRBJ1-1
CASSPWTSRYNEQFF	TRBV4-1	TRBJ2-1
CACRGVGEKLFF	TRBV28	TRBJ1-4
CASSSLTGELFF	TRBV11-3	TRBJ2-2